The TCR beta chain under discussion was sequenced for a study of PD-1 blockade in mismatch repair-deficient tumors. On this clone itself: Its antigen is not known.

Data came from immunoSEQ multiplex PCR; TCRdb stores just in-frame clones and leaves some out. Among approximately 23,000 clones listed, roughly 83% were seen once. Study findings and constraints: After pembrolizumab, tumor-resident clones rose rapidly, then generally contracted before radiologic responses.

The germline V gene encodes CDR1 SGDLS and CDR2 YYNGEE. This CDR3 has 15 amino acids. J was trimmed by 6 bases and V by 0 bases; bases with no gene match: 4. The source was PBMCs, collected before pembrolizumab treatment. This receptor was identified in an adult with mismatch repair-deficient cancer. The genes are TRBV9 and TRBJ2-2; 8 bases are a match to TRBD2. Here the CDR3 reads CASSVAAGVSGELFF. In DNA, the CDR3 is TGTGCCAGCAGCGTAGCAGCGGGAGTTTCCGGGGAGCTGTTTTTT.